The 19 T cell receptor beta chains given below trace back to one sample, sequenced in a study of identical twins. TCRdb reprocessed the 5' RACE reads via MiXCR and lists one record per CDR3 protein. The sample lists roughly 250,000 distinct CDR3 sequences, roughly 13% occurring once. Source material: memory (CD45RO+) T cells sorted from blood. The receptors shown here come from a woman aged 18-29 years in good health.

This clonotype was counted a few times. The chain combines TRBV5-1 with TRBJ1-1; weak D call: TRBD1 (6 bases). With 2 bases removed from V and 2 bases from J, the gap between germline ends came to 19 bases. The length of the CDR3 is 17 residues. Germline V gene data show CDR1 as SGHRS and CDR2 as YFSETQ. The CDR3 loop reads CASSLRLKGGGNTEAFF. In DNA, the CDR3 is TGCGCCAGCAGCTTACGCCTAAAGGGGGGGGGAAACACTGAAGCTTTCTTT.

This clonotype was picked up a small number of times. The chain employs TRBV20-1 and TRBJ2-3; D ambiguous. The germline gives CDR1 DFQATT, CDR2 SNEGSKA (reference sequence). Trimming removed 3 bases from V and 5 bases from J, with 9 bases in between. This CDR3 spans 12 amino acids. The CDR3 DNA sequence: TGCAGTGCTAGGGCTCCCCAAGATACGCAGTATTTT. This codes for CSARAPQDTQYF.

This clonotype was seen only a few times. This chain connects TRBV29-1 to TRBJ2-7; a weak D match, TRBD1 (6 bases). Germline lookup yields CDR1 SQVTM and CDR2 ANQGSEA. V lost 4 bases to trimming and J lost 3 bases, with 19 bases between them. The CDR3 has 15 amino acids. The chain's CDR3 is CSVAKGHLYIYEQYF. As DNA, the CDR3 is TGCAGCGTTGCTAAGGGACACCTCTACATCTACGAGCAGTACTTC.

This chain uses TRBV9 with TRBJ2-1; maybe TRBD2 (5 bases). The germline CDR1 and CDR2 sequences are SGDLS and YYNGEE. The CDR3 contains 13 residues. Trimming removed 0 bases at V and 9 bases at J, with 10 bases between. The CDR3: CASSVASLREQFF. Written as DNA, the CDR3 is TGTGCCAGCAGCGTAGCTAGCTTACGTGAGCAGTTCTTC.

The CDR3 DNA is TGTGCCAGCAGCCAAGTCGGGGGGGTATACAATGAGCAGTTCTTC. This codes for CASSQVGGVYNEQFF. The J gene is TRBJ2-1, the V gene TRBV7-2; 8 positions agree with TRBD2. Trimming took 5 bases from V and 4 from J; bases not matched to a gene: 7. CDR3 length: 15 amino acids. Looked up from germline, CDR1 is SGHTA and CDR2 is FQGNSA.

The V and J genes are TRBV2 and TRBJ1-1; D uncertain. Germline loops: CDR1 SNHLY, CDR2 FYNNEI. CDR3 length: 12 residues. The V gene lost 4 bases and the J gene lost 3 bases, with 6 bases spanning the gap. This CDR3 reads CASSAGDTEAFF. CDR3 DNA sequence: TGTGCCAGCAGTGCTGGGGACACTGAAGCTTTCTTT.

This clonotype came up a few times. V usage is TRBV6-1 and J usage is TRBJ2-3; D might be TRBD1 or TRBD2, each matching 5 bases. The germline gives CDR1 MNHNS, CDR2 SASEGT. Trimming cost V 6 bases and J 2 bases, with 15 bases left between them. The CDR3 runs to 15 residues. The CDR3 loop reads CASSRSRGTTDTQYF. The CDR3 DNA reads as TGTGCCAGCAGCCGGTCCCGGGGCACCACAGATACGCAGTATTTT.

The sample holds many counts of this clonotype. This chain connects TRBV7-2 to TRBJ1-6; D is uncertain. The ends were cut back, 3 bases at V and 9 bases at J, with 9 bases in the middle. This CDR3 has 13 amino acids. CDR1 is SGHTA and CDR2 is FQGNSA in the germline V gene. In DNA, the CDR3 is TGTGCCAGCAGCTTTGTCGGGCTTTCACCCCTCCACTTT. Amino acids: CASSFVGLSPLHF. Full variable domain (remainder filled in from reference TRBV7-2 and TRBJ1-6): GAGVSQSPSNKVTEKGKDVELRCDPISGHTALYWYRQSLGQGLEFLIYFQGNSAPDKSGLPSDRFSAERTGGSVSTLTIQRTQQEDSAVYLCASSFVGLSPLHFGNGTRLTVT.

About this clonotype itself: The missing conserved phenylalanine or tryptophan at the end of this CDR3 makes a read error likely. The chain couples TRBV12-5 to TRBJ2-7; D uncertain. Trimming left V 2 bases short and J 9 bases short, with 14 bases between. CDR3 length equals 13 residues. CDR1 LGHNT and CDR2 FRNRAP come from the germline V gene. CDR3 DNA: TGTGCTAGTGGTTTGCTAGTGGAGACCCCGCAGTACCTC. Its translation: CASGLLVETPQYL.

This clonotype was seen ten or more times. The V and J genes are TRBV12-3 or TRBV12-4 and TRBJ1-3; 8 nucleotides align to TRBD1. V shed 5 bases, J shed 2 bases, and the junction held 2 bases outside the gene matches. This CDR3 comprises 14 residues. The CDR3 sequence: CASSEQGAGNTIYF. CDR3 DNA sequence: TGTGCCAGCAGTGAACAGGGGGCTGGAAACACCATATATTTT.

This clonotype came up a few times. Here the CDR3 DNA reads TGTGCCAGCAGCCGGAGCGGGGGGAGCCAAGAGACCCAGTACTTC. This encodes CASSRSGGSQETQYF. The chain employs TRBV6-1 and TRBJ2-5; 9 nucleotides agree with TRBD2. CDR3 size: 15 residues. Germline V lookup: CDR1 MNHNS, CDR2 SASEGT. The trim removed 6 bases at V and 1 base at J, leaving 6 bases unmatched.

The gene calls are TRBV3-1 and TRBJ2-7; 7 bases map to TRBD1. The V gene end was trimmed by 4 bases and the J gene end by 4 bases; junction bases not matched to a gene: 10. The CDR3 is 15 amino acids. Germline V gene data show CDR1 as LGHDT and CDR2 as YNNKEL (reference sequence). The CDR3 region has the DNA TGTGCCAGCAGCCGGCCCGGGACAGTTGCATACGAGCAGTACTTC. It specifies CASSRPGTVAYEQYF.

This clonotype was detected ten times or more. V gene TRBV12-3 or TRBV12-4 combines with J gene TRBJ1-1; no definite D call. The CDR3 is 11 amino acids. The V end lost 1 base, the J end lost 8 bases, and 5 bases lay between the germline ends. The CDR3 sequence is CASSLGGEAFF. In DNA, the CDR3 is TGTGCCAGCAGTTTAGGAGGGGAAGCTTTCTTT.

The chain joins TRBV7-9 to TRBJ1-6; D is ambiguous. This CDR3 contains 13 residues. V was clipped by 2 bases and J by 9 bases, with 8 bases between them. Germline loops: CDR1 SEHNR, CDR2 FQNEAQ (reference sequence). The DNA for the CDR3 is TGTGCCAGCAGCTTAAAGGAGAGTTCACCCCTCCACTTT. Translating it yields CASSLKESSPLHF.

This clonotype has just a few counts. V and J are TRBV7-9 and TRBJ1-1; 9 bases map to TRBD1. Germline V gene data show CDR1 as SEHNR and CDR2 as FQNEAQ (reference sequence). The V gene end was trimmed by 6 bases and the J gene end by 4 bases; junction bases not matched to a gene: 6. This CDR3 comprises 14 residues. The CDR3 is CASSKQGATTEAFF. The CDR3 bases are TGTGCCAGCAGTAAACAGGGGGCGACCACTGAAGCTTTCTTT. Full variable domain (outside the CDR3, taken from reference TRBV7-9 and TRBJ1-1): DTGVSQNPRHKITKRGQNVTFRCDPISEHNRLYWYRQTLGQGPEFLTYFQNEAQLEKSRLLSDRFSAERPKGSFSTLEIQRTEQGDSAMYLCASSKQGATTEAFFGQGTRLTVV.

This chain connects TRBV9 to TRBJ2-7, with 10 bases that match TRBD1. Germline assignment: CDR1 SGDLS and CDR2 YYNGEE. The CDR3 runs 15 residues. V trimming: 4 bases; J trimming: 3 bases; junction bases outside the gene matches: 7. This chain's CDR3 is CASSPQRTGGYEQYF. CDR3 DNA: TGTGCCAGCAGCCCTCAACGGACAGGGGGCTACGAGCAGTACTTC.

This chain joins TRBV6-5 and TRBJ1-5; weak D call: TRBD1 (5 bases). The germline CDR1 and CDR2 sequences are MNHEY and SVGAGI. V lost 4 bases and J 0 bases, leaving 16 bases between the germline ends. The length of the CDR3 is 17 residues. The CDR3 DNA follows: TGTGCCAGCAGTTGGGGACCGACTGGGGCTAGCAATCAGCCCCAGCATTTT. Amino acid sequence: CASSWGPTGASNQPQHF.

The V and J genes are TRBV2 and TRBJ2-3; 8 nucleotides match TRBD2. The CDR3 sequence is 15 residues long. The ends lost 3 bases at V and 5 bases at J; junction bases unmatched: 7. Germline CDR1 and CDR2: SNHLY and FYNNEI. DNA of the CDR3: TGTGCCAGCAGTGACGGTAGCGGGGCGGAAGATACGCAGTATTTT. The encoded protein is CASSDGSGAEDTQYF.

This sequence joins TRBV7-2 and TRBJ1-2; 7 positions match TRBD1. CDR3 length equals 14 residues. Germline values: CDR1 SGHTA, CDR2 FQGNSA. Germline trimming cut 5 bases from V and 8 bases from J; bases unmatched to any gene: 11. The DNA for the CDR3 is TGTGCCAGCAGCCTTCAATCGGACAGGCGCGGCTACACCTTC. The encoded protein is CASSLQSDRRGYTF.